This T cell receptor (beta chain) was captured by sequencing in a study of OX40 agonist ivuxolimab in advanced cancers. For context, the study as a whole: The costimulatory receptor OX40 (CD134) was targeted by ivuxolimab, a fully human IgG2 agonistic monoclonal antibody. A male proportion of around 81% and a mean age of about 60 years, ranging from roughly 23 to 80, were recorded for the dose-escalation cohort. Partial responses were achieved by three dose-escalation patients, of whom one had hepatocellular carcinoma and two had cutaneous melanoma. Intravenous ivuxolimab was administered to patients every 2 weeks at six dose levels: 0.01, 0.1, 0.3, 1.5, 3 and 10 mg/kg. Patients were allowed to have had prior anti-PD-1, anti-PD-L1 or anti-CTLA-4 therapy, and approximately 39% of the dose-escalation patients had been treated with checkpoint inhibitors. Peripheral TCRbeta sequencing aimed to test whether ivuxolimab altered TCR sequence diversity and caused clonal T-cell expansion. Among the approximately 54 dose-escalation patients, about 19 had hepatocellular carcinoma, approximately 15 melanoma, 9 renal cell carcinoma and 9 head and neck cancer. The monotherapy dose-escalation portion (N of about 47 patients) of the phase I ivuxolimab trial is reported in the paper.

V loses 2 bases at its end and J loses 2 bases; junction bases beyond the gene matches: 3. Inclusive of the bounding cysteine and phenylalanine, the CDR3 is 15 residues long. Only the CDR3 region is kept as DNA, spanning 45 bases read in frame from base 1. Per the germline V gene (reference sequence), MNHNY is the CDR1 and SVGAGI is the CDR2. Note on this clone: Its binding antigen is unknown. Qualities for individual bases were not recorded, and no much larger clone is one base off.

For sequencing of the TCRbeta CDR3 region, genomic DNA was extracted from the sorted cells. TCRbeta CDR3 regions were sequenced using the immunoSEQ Assay. TCRdb's version of the immuneACCESS table is confined to in-frame rearrangements and falls short of the full clone set. An unresolved V gene accounts for under half of the shortfall where checked; the remainder is of unknown origin. A total of under 40,000 clones appear in this sample, less than 90% of them only once. Of the sample, about 1.7% falls within the top ten clones. Study-wide findings and limitations: The antigen specificity of the peripheral T cells that underwent clonal expansion was not determined. At doses of 0.1 to 3.0 mg/kg, clonal expansion of both CD4+ and CD8+ blood T cells was observed from baseline to week 6. In the 0.1-3.0 mg/kg groups, partial responders had among the lowest normalized peripheral clonal expansion, particularly in CD8+ T cells. Low levels of normalized T-cell clonal expansion were also seen in some patients who did not respond. On average, CD8+ T cells showed more expanded clones than CD4+ T cells after ivuxolimab.

Patients with a history of autoimmune disease or receiving systemic immunosuppression were excluded from the trial. Peripheral blood for TCR sequencing was collected from all dose cohorts at baseline, on cycle 4 day 1, and on cycle 7 day 1. The samples were taken from a phase I, first-in-human, multicenter, open-label dose-escalation trial of ivuxolimab. Adults with locally advanced or metastatic head and neck squamous cell, hepatocellular, melanoma or renal cell carcinoma were enrolled in the trial. Before TCR sequencing, CD4+ T cells and CD8+ T cells from peripheral blood were sorted into separate populations.

The sequences come from CD4+ or CD8+ T cells sorted from blood, collected in a trial of the OX40 agonist ivuxolimab. The TCR sequence derives from an adult with an advanced solid tumor such as melanoma, head and neck, liver or kidney cancer. The chain joins TRBV6-6 to TRBJ1-5; the central 7 bases match TRBD1. The bases are TGTGCCAGCAGTTACAGACAGGGCGGCAATCAGCCCCAGCATTTT. The translation is CASSYRQGGNQPQHF.